This is a list of T cell receptor beta chains from one sample in a study of blood T cell repertoires in COVID-19. Clones were sequenced by immunoSEQ multiplex PCR, and TCRdb holds only the in-frame ones, with some missing. The repertoire holds around 260,000 clones, with 83% as singletons. Sequencing was performed on peripheral blood. The receptors stem from a man aged 60 to 69 who had recovered from COVID-19. CDR3s include the opening cysteine and the closing phenylalanine or tryptophan. Each record gives: J gene, V gene, CDR3 protein.

TRBJ2-7 | TRBV5-4 | CASSVQQGARPSYEQYF
TRBJ2-7 | TRBV5-4 | CASSIPGEYYEQYF
TRBJ1-1 | TRBV14 | CASSRDRNTEAFF
TRBJ1-5 | TRBV9 | CASSEGTGANQPQHF
TRBJ2-7 | TRBV7-8 | CASSLGQGRYEQYF
TRBJ1-2 | TRBV15 | CATSRPGGNVLNGYTF
TRBJ2-5 | TRBV28 | CASRLHHSQETQYF
TRBJ2-4 | TRBV6-5 | CATWGGLAKNIQYF
TRBJ1-3 | TRBV30 | CAWAYSISGNTIYF
TRBJ1-6 | TRBV5-1 | CASSPEHRSSSYNSPLHF
TRBJ1-2 | TRBV28 | CASRGQGRANGYTF
TRBJ1-4 | TRBV19 | CASSIGGQVNEKLFF
TRBJ2-5 | TRBV18 | CASSPGMQETQYF
TRBJ1-2 | TRBV15 | CATSRDRTGINYGYTF
TRBJ2-3 | TRBV2 | CASSGLAGGGTDTQYF
TRBJ2-5 | TRBV21-1 | CASSKGDSWPGQQEGETQYF
TRBJ2-7 | TRBV24-1 | CATSEVKLAHEQYF
TRBJ1-3 | TRBV19 | CASRPPGTAGNTIYF
TRBJ2-1 | TRBV10-1 | CASSVRASGNNEQFF
TRBJ2-5 | TRBV25-1 | CASSGRLAILAQYF
TRBJ1-3 | TRBV18 | CASSAQGLRPGNTIYF
TRBJ2-7 | TRBV5-6 | CASSLSWGAYEQYF
TRBJ1-3 | TRBV10-3 | CAIMGASSGNTIYF
TRBJ2-3 | TRBV19 | CASTPRTAGTDTQYF
TRBJ2-3 | TRBV7-9 | CASSPGTSGADTQYF
TRBJ2-7 | TRBV18 | CASSPASQTTYEQYF
TRBJ1-6 | TRBV5-5 | CASSLPWLQGAKNSPLHF
TRBJ2-7 | TRBV6-1 | CASAPIGYEQYF
TRBJ1-5 | TRBV5-6 | CASSRTSLLNQPQHF
TRBJ1-1 | TRBV19 | CASTQGPGAFF
TRBJ1-3 | TRBV12-5 | CASGLGDSGNTIYF
TRBJ1-1 | TRBV5-1 | CASRDSTNTEAFF